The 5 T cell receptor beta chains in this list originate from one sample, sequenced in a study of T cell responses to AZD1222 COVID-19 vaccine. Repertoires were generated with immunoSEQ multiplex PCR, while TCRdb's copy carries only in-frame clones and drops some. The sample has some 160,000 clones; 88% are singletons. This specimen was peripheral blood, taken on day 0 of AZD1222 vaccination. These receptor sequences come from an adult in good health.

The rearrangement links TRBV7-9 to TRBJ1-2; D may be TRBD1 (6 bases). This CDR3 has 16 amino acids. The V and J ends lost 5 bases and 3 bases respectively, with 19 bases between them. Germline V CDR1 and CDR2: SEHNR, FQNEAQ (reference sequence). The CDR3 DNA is TGTGCCAGCAGCCCGCCCACAGGGAATGGGGACTATGGCTACACCTTC. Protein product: CASSPPTGNGDYGYTF.

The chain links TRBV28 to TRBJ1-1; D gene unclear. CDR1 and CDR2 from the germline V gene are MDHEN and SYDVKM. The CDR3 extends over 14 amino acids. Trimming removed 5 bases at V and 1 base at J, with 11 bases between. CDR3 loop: CASSGLGENTEAFF. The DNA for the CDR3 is TGTGCCAGCAGTGGTCTGGGAGAGAACACTGAAGCTTTCTTT.

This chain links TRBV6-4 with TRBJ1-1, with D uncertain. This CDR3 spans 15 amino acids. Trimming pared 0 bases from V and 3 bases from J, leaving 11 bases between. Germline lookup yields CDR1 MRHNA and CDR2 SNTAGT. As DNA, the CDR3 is TGTGCCAGCAGTGACTCGAATGCCGGGGACACTGAAGCTTTCTTT. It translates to CASSDSNAGDTEAFF.

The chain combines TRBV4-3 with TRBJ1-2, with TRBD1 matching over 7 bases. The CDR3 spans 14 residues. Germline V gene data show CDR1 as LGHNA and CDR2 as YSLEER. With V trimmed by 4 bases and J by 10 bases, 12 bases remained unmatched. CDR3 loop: CASSPTPDRPFYTF. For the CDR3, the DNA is TGCGCCAGCAGCCCGACCCCGGACAGGCCTTTCTACACCTTC.

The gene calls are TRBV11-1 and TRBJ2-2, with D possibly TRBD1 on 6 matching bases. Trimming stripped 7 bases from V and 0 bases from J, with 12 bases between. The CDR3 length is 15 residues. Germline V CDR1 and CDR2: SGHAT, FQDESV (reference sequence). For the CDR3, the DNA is TGTGCCAGCAAGCTTCGGACAGCGAACACCGGGGAGCTGTTTTTT. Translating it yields CASKLRTANTGELFF.